This T cell receptor (beta chain) was obtained from a study of blood T cell repertoires in COVID-19 (dated by TCRdb to 2019 to 2021). Turning to the overall study: Samples from collaborators originated in the United States, Italy and Spain and spanned both the acute and convalescent phases of COVID-19. The prospective study material was composed of cDNA or gDNA derived from T cells, B-cell-depleted T cells, or PBMCs. Deeply sampled blood TCRbeta repertoires from subjects exposed to, actively infected with, or recovered from COVID-19 were included in the dataset. The repertoires were released in a freely available public database intended as a resource for research on the immune response to SARS-CoV-2. Samples came from the ongoing ImmuneRACE study (first 160 participants) plus 1,254 subjects from 6 global collaborators. Nearly every sample came with metadata listing a de-identified subject ID, COVID-19 status, age in years and sex. Where HLA class I and class II types were available, the types were taken from metadata supplied by the sample provider, not from assay-based typing. Study-wide findings and limitations: How much clinical and demographic metadata was included differed by source and by participant, and the metadata was provided uncurated.

At one collaborating source in Seattle, patients were enrolled during active infection and were followed longitudinally through the course of disease. Each collaborating institution followed its own protocols to collect whole blood in K2EDTA tubes. Collaborator samples were shipped for TCRbeta analysis as frozen whole blood, isolated PBMCs, or DNA extracted from either sample type. TCRbeta CDR3 regions were amplified from genomic DNA by means of the immunoSEQ Assay, a bias-controlled multiplex PCR. The paper's processing steps were these. Within the assay, amplification of reference gene primers was used to estimate how many nucleated cells each sample contained. Sequence reads were collapsed and filtered to measure the absolute abundance of every unique TCRbeta CDR3 rearrangement. For each sample, productive Simpson clonality was calculated as the square root of Simpson's diversity index over productive rearrangements. The immuneACCESS repertoire file appears here via TCRdb, limited to in-frame rearrangements. These files lack a portion of the clones; in checked studies, under half of the deficit traces to unresolved V genes, and the cause of the others is not known. That table supplies the V and J calls and clone size; D and trimming were determined from the DNA. The sample table records 250,000 to 300,000 clones; 90% of these occur just once. In total, the top ten clones hold 2.1% of the sample.

With regard to this clone: Its antigen target is currently unknown. Qualities for individual bases were not recorded, and no much larger clone is one base off.

Based on the germline V gene, the CDR1 and CDR2 sequences are SGHAT and FQNNGV. V is shortened by 0 bases, J by 4 bases, and the region joining them spans 9 bases. Its CDR3 holds 14 amino acids, cysteine through phenylalanine. Only the CDR3 DNA is retained, 42 bases long and in frame from the first base. The chain is assembled from TRBV11-2 and TRBJ1-2, with no confidently assigned D gene. The source is a woman in her fifties or sixties with COVID-19, enrolled during active disease. Sequencing input: peripheral blood. The bases are TGTGCCAGCAGCTTAGATCTGCGTCTCTATGGCTACACCTTC. Its translation is CASSLDLRLYGYTF.